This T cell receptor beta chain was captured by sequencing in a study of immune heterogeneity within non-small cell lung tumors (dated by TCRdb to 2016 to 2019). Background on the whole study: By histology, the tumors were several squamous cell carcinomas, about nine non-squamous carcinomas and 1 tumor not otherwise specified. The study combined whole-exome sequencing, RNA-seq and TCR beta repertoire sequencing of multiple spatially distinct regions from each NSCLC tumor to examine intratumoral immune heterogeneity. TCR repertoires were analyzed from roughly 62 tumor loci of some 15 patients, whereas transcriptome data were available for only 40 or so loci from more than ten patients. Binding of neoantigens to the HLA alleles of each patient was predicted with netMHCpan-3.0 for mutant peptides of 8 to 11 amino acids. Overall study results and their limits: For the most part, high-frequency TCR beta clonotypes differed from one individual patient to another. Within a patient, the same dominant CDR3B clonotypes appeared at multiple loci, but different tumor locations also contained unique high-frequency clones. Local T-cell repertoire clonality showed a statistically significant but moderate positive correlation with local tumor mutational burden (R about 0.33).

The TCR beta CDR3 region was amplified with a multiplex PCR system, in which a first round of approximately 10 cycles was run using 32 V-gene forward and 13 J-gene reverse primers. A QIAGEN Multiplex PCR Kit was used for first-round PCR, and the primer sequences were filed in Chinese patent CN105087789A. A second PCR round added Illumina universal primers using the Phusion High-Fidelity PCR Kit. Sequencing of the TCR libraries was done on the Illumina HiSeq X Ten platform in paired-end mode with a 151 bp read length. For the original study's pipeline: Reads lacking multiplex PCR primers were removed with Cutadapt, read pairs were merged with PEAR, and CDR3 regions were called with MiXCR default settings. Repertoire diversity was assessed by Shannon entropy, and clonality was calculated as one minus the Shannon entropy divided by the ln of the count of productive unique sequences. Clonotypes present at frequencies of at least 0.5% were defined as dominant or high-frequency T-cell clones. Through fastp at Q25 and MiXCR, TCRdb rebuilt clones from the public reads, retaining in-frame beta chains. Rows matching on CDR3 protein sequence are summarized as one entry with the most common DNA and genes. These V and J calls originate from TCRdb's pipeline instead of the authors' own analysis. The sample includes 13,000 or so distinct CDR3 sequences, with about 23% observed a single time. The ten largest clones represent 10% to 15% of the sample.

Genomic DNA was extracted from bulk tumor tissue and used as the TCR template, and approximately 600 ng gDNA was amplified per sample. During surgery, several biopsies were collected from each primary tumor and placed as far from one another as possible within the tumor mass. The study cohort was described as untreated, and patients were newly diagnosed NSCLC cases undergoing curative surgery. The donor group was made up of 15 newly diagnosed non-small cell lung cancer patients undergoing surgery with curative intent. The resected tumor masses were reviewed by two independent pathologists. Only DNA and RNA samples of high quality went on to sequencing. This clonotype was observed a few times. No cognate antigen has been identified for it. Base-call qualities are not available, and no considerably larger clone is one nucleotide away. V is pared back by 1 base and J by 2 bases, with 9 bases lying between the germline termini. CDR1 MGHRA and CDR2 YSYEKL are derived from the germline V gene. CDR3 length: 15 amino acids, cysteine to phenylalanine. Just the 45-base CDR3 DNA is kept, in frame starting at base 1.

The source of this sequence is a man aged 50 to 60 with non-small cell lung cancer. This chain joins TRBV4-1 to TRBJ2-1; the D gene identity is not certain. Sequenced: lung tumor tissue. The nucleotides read TGCGCCAGCAGCCAAGTCGCCGGGCCCTACAATGAGCAGTTCTTC. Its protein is CASSQVAGPYNEQFF.